This T cell receptor beta chain was sequenced for a study of T cell repertoires in ileal Crohn's disease. As for the study in general: At surgery, around 36% of patients smoked, with median disease duration approximately 7.3 years. Thiopurines (under 12) or anti-TNF agents (roughly 17) were given postoperatively to about half. Study-level findings and limits: Clonality above 26.8% at surgery always came with endoscopic recurrence.

The J segment lost 1 base and the V segment lost 3 bases, leaving 7 bases of the junction unmatched. This CDR3 region has 16 residues. The germline V gene has CDR1 SGHRS and CDR2 YFSETQ. Concerning this clone itself: Antigen specificity is unknown.

Measured with immunoSEQ multiplex PCR; TCRdb has only the in-frame clones, and not every one. The sample has tens of thousands of clones, about 81% seen once. Sequencing input: ileal tissue. The V gene is TRBV5-1, the J gene TRBJ2-1, with TRBD1 matching 7 bases. The TCR was taken from an adult with Crohn's disease. This CDR3 reads CASSSGSTGSYNEQFF. CDR3 DNA: TGCGCCAGCAGCTCAGGTTCGACAGGGTCCTACAATGAGCAGTTCTTC.